The source of this TCR beta chain is a study of T cells after yellow fever vaccination. As for the study in general: Preparing low-cell-number fractions relied on SMART-Seq v4 Ultra Low Input. Study outcomes and limitations: Re-detected after boosting: most primary clones, more than 95% of CD4 and about 85% of CD8. Of the clonotypes, a small share occurred in both CD4 and CD8 compartments.

By 5'RACE template switching, TCR cDNA was produced, with a universal primer site and UMIs added in the process. TCRdb called the 5' RACE reads again in MiXCR, with one record for every CDR3 protein. Found here are roughly 70,000 distinct CDR3 sequences, approximately 7.5% of them singletons; the top ten hold about two fifths. CDR1 and CDR2 (germline): SGHTA, FQGNSA. The CDR3 sequence is 14 residues long. V lost 10 bases and J lost 4; bases outside the gene matches: 9. Details on this clonotype: Antigen: not known.

This TCR derives from a man between 25 and 39 years old who received the YFV17D yellow fever vaccine. Sample: CD8+ T cells sorted from PBMCs, taken on the day of the yellow fever booster vaccination. The chain couples TRBV7-2 to TRBJ2-2; 7 bases map to TRBD2. The CDR3 loop reads CATVKREGTGELFF. Written as DNA, the CDR3 is TGTGCCACCGTCAAGCGGGAAGGCACCGGGGAGCTGTTTTTT.